The 23 T cell receptor beta chains below come from one sample, sequenced in a study of blood T cell repertoires in COVID-19. Sequencing used immunoSEQ multiplex PCR; TCRdb keeps in-frame clones, though not all of them. The sample includes just under 85,000 clones, 65% to 85% of them seen just once. Input material: peripheral blood. These receptors all come from a woman aged 55-70 years with acute or convalescent COVID-19.

This sequence joins TRBV6-2 or TRBV6-3 and TRBJ1-3, with D unclear. The CDR3 sequence is 14 residues long. Per the germline V gene, CDR1 is MNHEY and CDR2 is SVGEGT. Trimming cost V 5 bases and J 0 bases, with 8 bases left between them. The CDR3 DNA reads TGTGCCAGCAGTGACTGGAGCTCTGGAAACACCATATATTTT. Amino acid sequence: CASSDWSSGNTIYF.

The J gene is TRBJ1-2, the V gene TRBV11-2; 7 bases fit TRBD1. Germline V gene data show CDR1 as SGHAT and CDR2 as FQNNGV. There are 16 residues in the CDR3. V lost 6 bases, J lost 0 bases, and 10 bases stayed unmatched. The CDR3: CASSSEGAGANYGYTF. In nucleotides, the CDR3 is TGTGCCAGCAGTTCCGAGGGGGCTGGGGCTAACTATGGCTACACCTTC.

V gene TRBV10-2 combines with J gene TRBJ2-2; 11 bases line up with TRBD2. V lost 0 bases and J lost 0; bases outside the gene matches: 6. From germline, CDR1 is WSHSY and CDR2 SAAADI. The CDR3 is 19 amino acids. The CDR3 protein is CASSESRRTSGPNTGELFF. The CDR3 region has the DNA TGCGCCAGCAGTGAGTCTAGAAGGACTAGCGGGCCGAACACCGGGGAGCTGTTTTTT.

This clone was detected once. This chain connects TRBV5-6 to TRBJ1-1; D not certain. CDR1 and CDR2 from the germline V gene are SGHDT and YYEEEE. This CDR3 contains 10 residues. Trimming removed 6 bases from V and 11 bases from J, with 11 bases in between. The chain's CDR3 is CASIVIPAFF. The CDR3 nucleotides read TGTGCCAGCATCGTTATTCCGGCTTTCTTT.

The chain combines TRBV7-2 with TRBJ2-3; 16 bases fit TRBD2. V dropped 7 bases and J dropped 1; count of bases not matched to a gene: 8. Germline loops: CDR1 SGHTA, CDR2 FQGNSA. This CDR3 is 18 amino acids long. CDR3 amino acids: CASISGTSGGEGTDTQYF. The CDR3 bases are TGTGCCAGCATCAGTGGGACTAGCGGGGGGGAGGGCACAGATACGCAGTATTTT.

The V call is TRBV5-1, the J call TRBJ2-2; 7 nucleotides line up with TRBD1. Germline V gene lookup returns CDR1 SGHRS and CDR2 YFSETQ. Trimming at V came to 0 bases and at J to 6 bases, leaving 8 bases not matched to a gene. The CDR3 consists of 16 residues. The CDR3 sequence is CASSLDPTGTSGELFF. The DNA for the CDR3 is TGCGCCAGCAGCTTGGACCCGACAGGGACCTCCGGGGAGCTGTTTTTT.

The chain recombines TRBV12-3 or TRBV12-4 with TRBJ1-2, with a tentative D call TRBD1 (5 bases). Trimming removed 8 bases from V and 4 bases from J, with 5 bases in between. The CDR3 covers 10 residues. The chain's CDR3 is CASGAYGYTF. The CDR3 DNA follows: TGTGCCAGCGGGGCCTATGGCTACACCTTC.

The rearrangement links TRBV24-1 to TRBJ1-3; TRBD1 is a possible D gene (5 bases). Germline V CDR1 and CDR2: KGHDR, SFDVKD. The CDR3 runs 15 residues. V lost 4 bases and J lost 1, with 10 bases in between. The CDR3 DNA reads as TGTGCCACCAGTGACTCGAGACAGTCTGGAAACACCATATATTTT. This gives the protein CATSDSRQSGNTIYF.

J is TRBJ2-1 and V is TRBV9; 8 nucleotides align to TRBD1. From germline, CDR1 is SGDLS and CDR2 YYNGEE. J gave up 5 bases and V 3 bases, and 19 bases lay outside the gene matches. The CDR3 length is 19 residues. This chain's CDR3 is CASSALGTGLQDHDNEQFF. CDR3 coding DNA: TGTGCCAGCAGCGCCCTGGGGACAGGCCTGCAGGACCACGACAATGAGCAGTTCTTC.

The rearrangement links TRBV5-4 to TRBJ2-6, with TRBD2 as a possible D gene (6 bases). The germline V gene has CDR1 SGHNT and CDR2 YYREEE (reference sequence). Trimming pared 4 bases from V and 0 bases from J, leaving 11 bases between. CDR3 length: 16 amino acids. The CDR3 region is CASSTPGGSGANVLTF. For the CDR3, the DNA is TGTGCCAGCAGCACCCCCGGGGGCTCTGGGGCCAACGTCCTGACTTTC.

The chain is built from TRBV10-3 and TRBJ1-5; D uncertain. With 10 bases removed from V and 1 base from J, the gap between germline ends came to 20 bases. Germline values: CDR1 ENHRY, CDR2 SYGVKD. This CDR3 comprises 16 residues. CDR3 loop: CATHPARVGSNQPQHF. The CDR3 DNA sequence: TGTGCCACACACCCGGCGAGGGTAGGAAGCAATCAGCCCCAGCATTTT.

This clone came up a few times. The chain employs TRBV27 and TRBJ2-5; no reliable D call. This CDR3 contains 15 residues. CDR1 and CDR2 from the germline V gene are MNHEY and SMNVEV (reference sequence). V shed 5 bases and J shed 2 bases, with 15 bases lying between them. CDR3 amino acids: CASSTLGGIQETQYF. CDR3 sequence (DNA): TGTGCCAGCAGTACCCTCGGCGGTATACAAGAGACCCAGTACTTC.

The chain links TRBV4-1 to TRBJ1-1; tentative D call: TRBD1 (6 bases). V was cut by 0 bases and J by 4 bases, with 15 bases left in between. Germline assignment: CDR1 MGHRA and CDR2 YSYEKL. The length of the CDR3 is 16 residues. CDR3: CASSQDPGQGITEAFF. CDR3 sequence (DNA): TGCGCCAGCAGCCAAGACCCCGGGCAGGGGATCACTGAAGCTTTCTTT.

The chain recombines TRBV2 with TRBJ2-5, with 9 bases aligning to TRBD1. Looked up from germline, CDR1 is SNHLY and CDR2 is FYNNEI. J gave up 5 bases and V 3 bases, and 7 bases lay outside the gene matches. The length of the CDR3 is 15 residues. CDR3 in DNA: TGTGCCAGCAGTGAGAGGACAGGGGCGGGGGAGACCCAGTACTTC. Translation gives CASSERTGAGETQYF.

This clone was counted once. This rearrangement joins TRBV13 to TRBJ1-1; TRBD1 matches at 8 bases. The V segment lost 4 bases and the J segment 3 bases; nucleotides outside the gene matches: 10. Germline V gene lookup returns CDR1 PRHDT and CDR2 FYEKMQ (reference sequence). The CDR3 spans 16 residues. CDR3 loop: CASSSYDRGRYTEAFF. DNA for the CDR3: TGTGCCAGCAGCTCGTATGACAGGGGTCGATACACTGAAGCTTTCTTT.

J is TRBJ2-3 and V is TRBV5-1; 10 bases align to TRBD1. The CDR3 loop spans 15 amino acids. Trimming cost V 1 base and J 3 bases; bases outside gene matches: 2. Germline V gives CDR1 SGHRS, CDR2 YFSETQ. The CDR3 DNA sequence: TGCGCCAGCAGCTTGCAGGGACAGGGGACAGATACGCAGTATTTT. Encoded protein: CASSLQGQGTDTQYF.

This chain joins TRBV5-1 and TRBJ1-1, with D maybe TRBD1 (6 bases). Trimming removed 0 bases from V and 3 bases from J, with 12 bases in between. Germline V gene sequence: CDR1 SGHRS, CDR2 YFSETQ. CDR3 length: 15 residues. CDR3 bases: TGCGCCAGCAGCTTGGCCACAGGGCCCTACACTGAAGCTTTCTTT. It specifies CASSLATGPYTEAFF.

The V and J genes are TRBV27 and TRBJ1-4; D may be TRBD1 (5 bases). Germline lookup yields CDR1 MNHEY and CDR2 SMNVEV (reference sequence). This CDR3 spans 13 amino acids. V lost 9 bases and J 7 bases, leaving 15 bases between the germline ends. This CDR3 reads CASAGGGIEKLFF. CDR3 nucleotide sequence: TGTGCCAGTGCTGGGGGGGGGATTGAAAAACTGTTTTTT.

This chain joins TRBV7-8 and TRBJ1-2; D remains ambiguous. Trimming took 1 base from V and 3 from J, leaving 6 bases between them. There are 13 residues in the CDR3. Germline V gene sequence: CDR1 SGHVS, CDR2 FQNEAQ. CDR3 nucleotide sequence: TGTGCCAGCAGCTTAGATCGTGACTATGGCTACACCTTC. This encodes CASSLDRDYGYTF. Full variable domain (missing parts from reference TRBV7-8 and TRBJ1-2): GAGVSQSPRYKVAKRGQDVALRCDPISGHVSLFWYQQALGQGPEFLTYFQNEAQLDKSGLPSDRFFAERPEGSVSTLKIQRTQQEDSAVYLCASSLDRDYGYTFGSGTRLTVV.

This clone was detected only once. The V gene is TRBV30, the J gene TRBJ1-6; D gene ambiguous. This CDR3 spans 16 amino acids. CDR1 and CDR2 from the germline V gene are GTSNPN and SVGIG (reference sequence). V shed 4 bases and J shed 0 bases, with 13 bases lying between them. CDR3 sequence: CAWNSQPGSYNSPLHF. CDR3 sequence (DNA): TGTGCCTGGAACTCACAGCCCGGCTCCTATAATTCACCCCTCCACTTT.

Notes on this clone: Without the conserved terminal phenylalanine or tryptophan, this CDR3 likely stems from a read error. The DNA is left out, because the CDR3 cannot be placed on it with certainty; the CDR3 is given as TCRdb lists it. The chain uses TRBV6-5 and TRBJ1-1; the table's D call, TRBD1, was not checked against the DNA. The CDR3 is 14 residues long, ends included. The germline CDR1 and CDR2 sequences are MNHEY and SVGAGI. The CDR3 spells CASSITQTGKGLTV.

The rearrangement links TRBV6-5 to TRBJ1-4, with a tentative D call TRBD1 (5 bases). The CDR3 consists of 16 residues. Germline V gene sequence: CDR1 MNHEY, CDR2 SVGAGI. Trimming took off 3 bases at V and 8 bases at J, with 19 bases between the two ends. CDR3 region: CASSYGGTGAGEKLFF. The CDR3 nucleotides are TGTGCCAGCAGTTATGGGGGGACGGGAGCCGGGGAAAAACTGTTTTTT.

In its sample, this clone was seen once. The chain links TRBV2 to TRBJ1-3, with D perhaps TRBD1 (5 bases). V lost 8 bases, J lost 3 bases, and 11 bases lay in between. The CDR3 loop spans 13 amino acids. Germline V gene sequence: CDR1 SNHLY, CDR2 FYNNEI. The CDR3, as DNA: TGTGCCAGCCTTCGAGACAGTGGAAACACCATATATTTT. Translation gives CASLRDSGNTIYF. The whole variable domain, remainder taken from reference TRBV2 and TRBJ1-3, is EPEVTQTPSHQVTQMGQEVILRCVPISNHLYFYWYRQILGQKVEFLVSFYNNEISEKSEIFDDQFSVERPDGSNFTLKIRSTKLEDSAMYFCASLRDSGNTIYFGEGSWLTVV.